This T cell receptor beta chain appears in the sequencing data of a study of T cells after yellow fever vaccination. This clonotype has ten or more counts. The CDR3 is made up of 16 amino acids. Germline V gene sequence: CDR1 LGHNA, CDR2 YSLEER. Trimming shortened V by 0 bases and J by 5 bases, and 14 bases separated the two germline ends. TCRdb re-derived calls from the 5' RACE reads in MiXCR, one entry per CDR3 protein. The sample shows about 74,000 distinct CDR3 sequences, approximately 6.9% of them seen only once. This chain joins TRBV4-3 and TRBJ1-3; D is perhaps TRBD1 (5 bases). Sample: CD8+ T cells sorted from PBMCs, taken around 5 days after the first yellow fever vaccination. The sequence was collected from a man aged 18 to 30 who received the YFV17D yellow fever vaccine. The chain's CDR3 is CASSQELGGIRNTIYF. As DNA, the CDR3 is TGCGCCAGCAGCCAAGAGTTGGGGGGTATACGAAACACCATATATTTT.